These 13 T cell receptor beta chains were all obtained from the same sample, sequenced in a study of T cell responses to AZD1222 COVID-19 vaccine. Assay: immunoSEQ multiplex PCR; the TCRdb copy retains only in-frame clones and omits some. This sample has about 150,000 clones, with around 90% found just once. The sample in question was peripheral blood, obtained on day 0 of MenACWY control vaccination. The receptor source for this set is an adult in good health.

In regard to this clone: At one end, the junction sequence differs from germline, possibly due to a read error. V usage is TRBV7-9 and J usage is TRBJ2-7; no firm D call. From germline, CDR1 is SEHNR and CDR2 FQNEAQ (reference sequence). The CDR3 totals 13 residues. The chain's CDR3 is CATSPPSNYEQYF. DNA for the CDR3: TGTGCCACCAGCCCGCCTAGTAACTACGAGCAGTACTTC.

The V gene is TRBV2, the J gene TRBJ2-1; 11 nucleotides match TRBD2. Trimming cost V 1 base and J 6 bases; bases outside gene matches: 5. The CDR3 is made up of 16 amino acids. Germline loops: CDR1 SNHLY, CDR2 FYNNEI. CDR3 protein: CASSEVRLAGGNEQFF. DNA of the CDR3: TGTGCCAGCAGTGAAGTGCGGCTAGCGGGAGGCAATGAGCAGTTCTTC.

This chain joins TRBV19 and TRBJ1-2; weak D call: TRBD1 (6 bases). This CDR3 comprises 15 residues. CDR1 and CDR2 from the germline V gene are LNHDA and SQIVND (reference sequence). The V end was cut by 5 bases, the J end by 3 bases, with 16 bases between. CDR3 DNA sequence: TGTGCCAGTAGTCCCGGCCGGGGGGCTCACTATGGCTACACCTTC. Translating it yields CASSPGRGAHYGYTF.

The J gene is TRBJ1-1, the V gene TRBV5-4, with D tentatively TRBD1 (6 bases). This CDR3 region has 16 residues. The ends were cut back, 0 bases at V and 2 bases at J, with 14 bases in the middle. Germline assignment: CDR1 SGHNT and CDR2 YYREEE (reference sequence). The CDR3 DNA reads as TGTGCCAGCAGCTTGGGGATAGGGGGAGGTAACACTGAAGCTTTCTTT. Protein sequence: CASSLGIGGGNTEAFF.

The chain couples TRBV9 to TRBJ2-2; no firm D call. The CDR3 runs to 14 residues. Trimming took 2 bases from V and 3 from J, leaving 8 bases between them. Germline V gene sequence: CDR1 SGDLS, CDR2 YYNGEE. The chain's CDR3 is CASSVDGYTGELFF. As DNA, the CDR3 is TGTGCCAGCAGCGTCGACGGCTACACCGGGGAGCTGTTTTTT. Full variable domain (missing parts from reference TRBV9 and TRBJ2-2): DSGVTQTPKHLITATGQRVTLRCSPRSGDLSVYWYQQSLDQGLQFLIQYYNGEERAKGNILERFSAQQFPDLHSELNLSSLELGDSALYFCASSVDGYTGELFFGEGSRLTVL.

The chain combines TRBV3-1 (or the pseudogene TRBV3-2) with TRBJ1-3; no firm D call. Trimming pared 4 bases from V and 0 bases from J, leaving 7 bases between. This CDR3 has 14 residues. Germline V gene data show CDR1 as LGHDT and CDR2 as YNNKEL (reference sequence). This CDR3 reads CASSLTDSGNTIYF. The CDR3 nucleotides read TGTGCCAGCAGCCTAACGGACTCTGGAAACACCATATATTTT.

This chain joins TRBV29-1 and TRBJ1-1; perhaps TRBD1 as D (5 bases). V was trimmed by 7 bases and J by 1 base, leaving 16 bases between them. CDR3 length: 14 amino acids. Germline CDR1 reads SQVTM; CDR2 reads ANQGSEA. CDR3 DNA: TGCAGCGGCCGACCGGGACTATGGAACACTGAAGCTTTCTTT. As protein: CSGRPGLWNTEAFF.

The V and J genes are TRBV5-1 and TRBJ2-7; possible D gene TRBD1, 5 bases. This CDR3 is built from 12 residues. Looked up from germline, CDR1 is SGHRS and CDR2 is YFSETQ. V lost 5 bases, J lost 6 bases, and 12 bases lay in between. The CDR3 is CASSPQDGEQYF. DNA for the CDR3: TGCGCCAGCAGTCCACAGGATGGCGAGCAGTACTTC.

V gene TRBV27 combines with J gene TRBJ2-1; TRBD2 matches 7 bases. V shed 5 bases, J shed 12 bases, and the junction held 10 bases outside the gene matches. Germline values: CDR1 MNHEY, CDR2 SMNVEV (reference sequence). The CDR3 has 13 amino acids. The CDR3 sequence: CASSPWGGWGQFF. CDR3 DNA sequence: TGTGCCAGCAGTCCCTGGGGGGGGTGGGGGCAGTTCTTC.

J is TRBJ1-1 and V is TRBV11-2, with TRBD1 identical over 8 bases. Per germline, CDR1 SGHAT and CDR2 FQNNGV. There are 16 residues in the CDR3. Trimming removed 4 bases from V and 7 bases from J; junction bases left unmatched: 14. The CDR3 region is CASSSEISGGAGEAFF. Here the CDR3 DNA reads TGTGCCAGCAGCTCTGAAATTTCAGGGGGCGCGGGTGAAGCTTTCTTT.

This clone appeared a few times. The chain couples TRBV5-1 to TRBJ2-7; no clear D. V gave up 0 bases and J gave up 2 bases, with 15 bases separating them. The V gene's germline CDR1 is SGHRS and CDR2 YFSETQ. The CDR3 totals 16 residues. CDR3 protein: CASSLALGLTTYEQYF. CDR3 sequence (DNA): TGCGCCAGCAGCTTGGCCCTGGGCCTCACCACCTACGAGCAGTACTTC.

J is TRBJ1-4 and V is TRBV7-9; D not certain. The V and J ends lost 4 bases and 7 bases respectively, with 13 bases between them. The CDR3 has 14 amino acids. The V gene's germline CDR1 is SEHNR and CDR2 FQNEAQ (reference sequence). The DNA of the CDR3 is TGTGCCAGCAGCTACGGACGTCAGACTGAAAAACTGTTTTTT. It specifies CASSYGRQTEKLFF.

The chain joins TRBV6-6 to TRBJ2-2, with a tentative D call TRBD1 (6 bases). With 5 bases removed from V and 2 bases from J, the gap between germline ends came to 12 bases. The CDR3 is 15 residues long. Germline lookup yields CDR1 MNHNY and CDR2 SVGAGI (reference sequence). This chain's CDR3 is CASSTGTLNTGELFF. DNA for the CDR3: TGTGCCAGCAGTACCGGGACACTAAACACCGGGGAGCTGTTTTTT.